The T cell receptor beta chain described here comes from a study of technical replicates of blood from several donors. The CDR3 has 12 residues. Unmatched junction bases numbered 8, after V lost 7 bases and J lost 12 bases. Germline CDR1 MNHNS, CDR2 SASEGT. Data came from immunoSEQ multiplex PCR; TCRdb stores just in-frame clones and leaves some out. The sample carries around 83,000 clones, approximately 90% recorded once. The TCR was taken from a human donor in good health. The specimen sequenced was T cells isolated from PBMCs. The chain combines TRBV6-1 with TRBJ2-1; 8 nucleotides line up with TRBD1. The CDR3 loop reads CASKDRVVWQFF. The CDR3 DNA reads TGTGCCAGCAAGGACAGGGTGGTGTGGCAGTTCTTC.